This entry describes one TCR beta chain. These data are taken from a study of blood T cell repertoires in COVID-19. Original handling: Nucleated cell counts were estimated from reference gene primer amplification. Libraries were prepared by immunoSEQ multiplex PCR; TCRdb keeps only in-frame clonotypes and omits some of them. That table is the source of V, J and clone size, and D and trimming were worked out from the DNA. The sample lists 95,000 to 120,000 clones, roughly 85% occurring once. This CDR3 is 14 amino acids long. Trimming at V came to 4 bases and at J to 2 bases, leaving 0 bases not matched to a gene. Germline-derived CDR1 and CDR2 are PRHDT and FYEKMQ (reference sequence).

The material sequenced was peripheral blood. V is TRBV13 and J is TRBJ2-1; 9 bases are a match to TRBD2. The sequence derives from a human donor in a cohort sampled during active COVID-19. The DNA of the CDR3 is TGTGCCAGCAGCTCTAGCGGGGCCTACAATGAGCAGTTCTTC. Amino acids: CASSSSGAYNEQFF.